The 21 T cell receptor beta chains presented below share a single source sample, sequenced in a study of cytomegalovirus exposure and HLA in healthy donors. The PCR used 60 Vbeta and 13 Jbeta primers. The assay was immunoSEQ multiplex PCR, and TCRdb's table has in-frame clones only and misses some. The sample contains roughly 160,000 clones, around 84% of which appear only once. The sequenced sample was PBMCs. These TCRs come from a boy aged 2 to 9 in good health and CMV-seronegative.

The chain couples TRBV6-1 to TRBJ2-2; the D gene is possibly TRBD1 (6 bases). Per germline, CDR1 MNHNS and CDR2 SASEGT. V lost 5 bases, J lost 1 base, and 8 bases lay in between. This CDR3 is 14 amino acids long. CDR3 region: CASSKTGNTGELFF. CDR3 coding DNA: TGTGCCAGCAGTAAGACAGGGAACACCGGGGAGCTGTTTTTT.

The chain carries TRBV7-6 and TRBJ1-3, with 7 nucleotides matching TRBD1. The junction had 2 bases not matched to a gene; V was cut back by 3 bases and J by 3 bases. Germline CDR1 is SGHVS and CDR2 is FNYEAQ. The CDR3 is made up of 14 amino acids. The chain's CDR3 is CASSLRQGGNTIYF. The DNA of the CDR3 is TGTGCCAGCAGCTTGAGACAGGGTGGAAACACCATATATTTT.

The chain carries TRBV13 and TRBJ2-7, with D possibly TRBD2 on 5 matching bases. CDR1 is PRHDT, CDR2 FYEKMQ, per germline (reference sequence). The CDR3 spans 12 residues. V lost 5 bases and J 7 bases, leaving 12 bases between the germline ends. CDR3 nucleotide sequence: TGTGCCAGCAGCCGCGTCCCGGGGGAGCAGTACTTC. As protein: CASSRVPGEQYF.

Concerning this clone itself: Other DNA sequences within the sample encode an identical CDR3. The genes are TRBV9 and TRBJ2-1; TRBD1 matches 8 bases. V dropped 0 bases and J dropped 7; count of bases not matched to a gene: 6. Germline-derived CDR1 and CDR2 are SGDLS and YYNGEE. CDR3 length: 15 amino acids. Written as DNA, the CDR3 is TGTGCCAGCAGCGTAGGAGGGACAGGCGGGAATGAGCAGTTCTTC. Its translation: CASSVGGTGGNEQFF.

V usage is TRBV28 and J usage is TRBJ1-1, with D uncertain. Germline V lookup: CDR1 MDHEN, CDR2 SYDVKM. Trimming took 7 bases from V and 1 from J, leaving 16 bases between them. The CDR3 is 15 amino acids. The CDR3 spells CASTPRPGKNTEAFF. DNA of the CDR3: TGTGCCAGCACCCCACGCCCGGGAAAGAACACTGAAGCTTTCTTT.

CDR3: CASSLSRRGIKPQHF. The CDR3 DNA follows: TGTGCCAGCAGTTTGAGTCGCAGAGGGATAAAGCCCCAGCATTTT. V and J are TRBV28 and TRBJ1-5; D unclear. Germline CDR1 MDHEN, CDR2 SYDVKM. The CDR3 length is 15 residues. V gave up 3 bases and J gave up 8 bases, with 17 bases separating them.

The CDR3 protein is CASSSGQGSTGELFF. For the CDR3, the DNA is TGCGCCAGCAGCTCGGGACAGGGGAGCACCGGGGAGCTGTTTTTT. The gene calls are TRBV5-1 and TRBJ2-2, with 10 positions matching TRBD1. V shed 3 bases, J shed 4 bases, and the junction held 3 bases outside the gene matches. The length of the CDR3 is 15 residues. Germline assignment: CDR1 SGHRS and CDR2 YFSETQ. Drawing the rest from reference TRBV5-1 and TRBJ2-2, the complete variable domain is KAGVTQTPRYLIKTRGQQVTLSCSPISGHRSVSWYQQTPGQGLQFLFEYFSETQRNKGNFPGRFSGRQFSNSRSEMNVSTLELGDSALYLCASSSGQGSTGELFFGEGSRLTVL.

This rearrangement joins TRBV7-8 to TRBJ1-2; no firm D call. The V end was cut by 3 bases, the J end by 1 base, with 12 bases between. The germline CDR1 and CDR2 sequences are SGHVS and FQNEAQ. This CDR3 has 15 residues. CDR3 amino acids: CASSLGRRFNYGYTF. The CDR3 DNA reads as TGTGCCAGCAGCTTGGGTCGGCGGTTTAACTATGGCTACACCTTC.

The rearrangement uses TRBV10-2 and TRBJ1-1; the D is unclear. V dropped 6 bases and J dropped 1 base, with 3 bases sitting between them. CDR3 length: 11 amino acids. From germline, CDR1 is WSHSY and CDR2 SAAADI. The CDR3 loop is CASRRNTEAFF. CDR3 bases: TGCGCCAGCAGGCGGAACACTGAAGCTTTCTTT.

This chain uses TRBV2 with TRBJ2-3; 10 bases line up with TRBD1. The CDR3 consists of 14 residues. With 6 bases clipped from V and 4 bases from J, the junction kept 4 bases outside the gene matches. The germline CDR1 and CDR2 sequences are SNHLY and FYNNEI. The CDR3 loop reads CASRWTGGADTQYF. In DNA form, the CDR3 reads TGTGCCAGCAGATGGACAGGGGGAGCAGATACGCAGTATTTT.

V gene TRBV14 combines with J gene TRBJ2-2, with D tentatively TRBD1 (6 bases). Germline assignment: CDR1 SGHDN and CDR2 FVKESK. The CDR3 totals 17 residues. V was cut by 0 bases and J by 2 bases, with 13 bases left in between. CDR3 residues: CASSQERRGDNTGELFF. CDR3 DNA sequence: TGTGCCAGCAGCCAAGAACGCAGGGGAGATAACACCGGGGAGCTGTTTTTT.

On this clone: The junction departs from germline at one end; a sequencing error may be responsible. The V call is TRBV7-9, the J call TRBJ1-1; D gene uncertain. CDR3 size: 12 residues. Germline loops: CDR1 SEHNR, CDR2 FQNEAQ (reference sequence). The CDR3 region is CSSRRGFAEAFF. In DNA form, the CDR3 reads TGTTCCAGCCGGCGAGGGTTCGCTGAAGCTTTCTTT.

This chain connects TRBV7-6 to TRBJ2-4; TRBD2 is a possible D gene (7 bases). The CDR3 is 17 amino acids. Germline-derived CDR1 and CDR2 are SGHVS and FNYEAQ. V was trimmed by 0 bases and J by 0 bases, leaving 12 bases between them. The CDR3 loop is CASSLAYAGAAKNIQYF. For the CDR3, the DNA is TGTGCCAGCAGCTTAGCGTATGCGGGGGCAGCCAAAAACATTCAGTACTTC.

This chain connects TRBV27 to TRBJ1-1; 7 nucleotides agree with TRBD1. V was clipped by 4 bases and J by 0 bases; unmatched bases: 5. The V gene's germline CDR1 is MNHEY and CDR2 SMNVEV (reference sequence). This CDR3 is 15 amino acids long. Written as DNA, the CDR3 is TGTGCCAGCAGTTCCAACGGACAGGTGAACACTGAAGCTTTCTTT. Translating it yields CASSSNGQVNTEAFF.

The rearrangement uses TRBV19 and TRBJ1-5; D unclear. Germline V gene lookup returns CDR1 LNHDA and CDR2 SQIVND (reference sequence). The CDR3 is 16 amino acids. Trimming took off 2 bases at V and 4 bases at J, with 15 bases between the two ends. CDR3 residues: CASSITPGGRNQPQHF. CDR3 sequence (DNA): TGTGCCAGTAGTATAACGCCGGGTGGAAGGAATCAGCCCCAGCATTTT.

The V call is TRBV30, the J call TRBJ1-1; the match to TRBD1 covers 8 bases. The V gene end was trimmed by 5 bases and the J gene end by 7 bases; junction bases not matched to a gene: 21. Germline V CDR1 and CDR2: GTSNPN, SVGIG (reference sequence). This CDR3 is built from 17 residues. Here the CDR3 reads CAWGQGPLKLGRCEAFF. The CDR3, as DNA: TGTGCCTGGGGACAGGGACCTCTCAAACTTGGACGGTGTGAAGCTTTCTTT.

The chain recombines TRBV21-1 with TRBJ2-5; TRBD1, the D gene given by the table, was not confirmed from the DNA. TRBV21-1 is shown as a pseudogene. The CDR3 totals 14 residues. The CDR3 here is CASSKVQGSETQYF. The CDR3 DNA sequence: TGTGCCAGCAGCAAAGTTCAGGGTTCGGAGACCCAGTACTTC.

This chain joins TRBV30 and TRBJ2-1; 8 bases fit TRBD2. The ends lost 0 bases at V and 12 bases at J; junction bases unmatched: 16. The CDR3 has 16 amino acids. Looked up from germline, CDR1 is GTSNPN and CDR2 is SVGIG (reference sequence). DNA for the CDR3: TGTGCCTGGAGTGTACCAGCCGGGACTAGTTCCATCGCGCAGTTCTTC. As protein: CAWSVPAGTSSIAQFF.

The chain is built from TRBV6-1 and TRBJ2-7, with 8 nucleotides matching TRBD1. The CDR3 is 13 amino acids. The germline V gene has CDR1 MNHNS and CDR2 SASEGT. Trimming removed 6 bases from V and 2 bases from J; junction bases left unmatched: 3. Written as DNA, the CDR3 is TGTGCCAGCAGGGCAGGGGGCCCCTACGAGCAGTACGTC. Its protein product is CASRAGGPYEQYV.

This clone appeared a single time. The genes are TRBV6-1 and TRBJ2-7, with 11 bases lining up with TRBD2. Germline V gene sequence: CDR1 MNHNS, CDR2 SASEGT. The V and J ends lost 6 bases and 4 bases, in that order; junction bases with no gene match: 5. This CDR3 is built from 14 residues. CDR3 DNA sequence: TGTGCCAGCAGCACTAGCGGGAGCTATTACGAGCAGTACTTC. Translated: CASSTSGSYYEQYF.

The CDR3 spells CASSELGFRNAFF. The CDR3 nucleotides read TGTGCCAGCAGTGAATTGGGCTTCCGGAACGCTTTCTTT. The chain has TRBV25-1 and TRBJ1-1; D is unclear. The CDR3 runs to 13 residues. With 1 base removed from V and 11 bases from J, the gap between germline ends came to 14 bases. Germline V lookup: CDR1 MGHDK, CDR2 SYGVNS.